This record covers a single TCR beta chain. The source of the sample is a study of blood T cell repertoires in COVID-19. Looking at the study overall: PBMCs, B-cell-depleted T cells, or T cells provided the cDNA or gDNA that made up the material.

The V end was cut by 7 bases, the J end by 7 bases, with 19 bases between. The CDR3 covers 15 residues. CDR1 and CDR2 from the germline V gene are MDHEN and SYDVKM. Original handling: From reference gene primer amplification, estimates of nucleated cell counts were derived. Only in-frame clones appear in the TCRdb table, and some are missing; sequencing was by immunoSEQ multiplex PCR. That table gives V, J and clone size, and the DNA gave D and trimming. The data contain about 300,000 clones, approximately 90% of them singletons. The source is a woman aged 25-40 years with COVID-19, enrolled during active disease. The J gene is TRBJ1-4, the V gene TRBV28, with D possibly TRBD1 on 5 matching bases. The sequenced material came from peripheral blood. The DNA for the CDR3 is TGTGCCAGCACCATCAGTGGGGCCGGGAGTGAAAAACTGTTTTTT. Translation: CASTISGAGSEKLFF.